This is a list of T cell receptor beta chains from one sample in a study of cytomegalovirus exposure and HLA in healthy donors. Some clones are missing from TCRdb's copy, which holds only in-frame ones; the method was immunoSEQ multiplex PCR. The sample contains 150,000 to 200,000 clones, approximately 83% of which appear only once. The sequenced sample was PBMCs. These receptors were obtained from a boy aged 2 to 10 in good health and CMV-seronegative. CDR3s leave out the opening cysteine and the closing phenylalanine or tryptophan.

>TRBJ2-3|TRBV6-5
ASSYRRGNTDTQY
>TRBJ2-5|TRBV7-3
ASSLRPEETQY
>TRBJ2-7|TRBV5-1
ASSSLGQDYAGQY
>TRBJ1-1|TRBV27
ASSSHSTGNTEAF
>TRBJ2-3|TRBV28
ASSLSGGLKDTQY
>TRBJ1-2|TRBV6-5
ASSYSRINYGYT
>TRBJ2-7|TRBV28
ASSLSGTGGGEQY
>TRBJ2-3|TRBV5-6
ASSIAGGPTDTQY
>TRBJ2-2|TRBV19
ASSIGTGELF
>NA|TRBV4-2
ASSQDAHSYEQY